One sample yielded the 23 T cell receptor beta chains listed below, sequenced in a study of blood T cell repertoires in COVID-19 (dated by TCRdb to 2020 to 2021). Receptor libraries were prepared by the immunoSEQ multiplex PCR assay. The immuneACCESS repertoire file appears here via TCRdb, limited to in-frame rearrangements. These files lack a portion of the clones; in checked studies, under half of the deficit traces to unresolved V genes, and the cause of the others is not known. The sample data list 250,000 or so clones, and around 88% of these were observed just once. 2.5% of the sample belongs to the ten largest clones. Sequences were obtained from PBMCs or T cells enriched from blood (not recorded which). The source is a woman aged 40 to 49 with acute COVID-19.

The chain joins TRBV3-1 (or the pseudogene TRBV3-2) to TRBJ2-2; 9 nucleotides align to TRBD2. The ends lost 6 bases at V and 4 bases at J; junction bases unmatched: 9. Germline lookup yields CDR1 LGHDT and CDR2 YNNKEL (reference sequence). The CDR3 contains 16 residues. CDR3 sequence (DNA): TGTGCCAGCAGACAACCCAGCGGGGGGCGCACCGGGGAGCTGTTTTTT. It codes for CASRQPSGGRTGELFF.

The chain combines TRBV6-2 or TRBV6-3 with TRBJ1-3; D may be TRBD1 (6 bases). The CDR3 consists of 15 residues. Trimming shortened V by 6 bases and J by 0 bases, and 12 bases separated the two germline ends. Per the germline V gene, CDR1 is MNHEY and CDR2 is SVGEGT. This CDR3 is CASSKTGTSGNTIYF. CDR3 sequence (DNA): TGTGCCAGCAGCAAGACAGGAACCTCTGGAAACACCATATATTTT.

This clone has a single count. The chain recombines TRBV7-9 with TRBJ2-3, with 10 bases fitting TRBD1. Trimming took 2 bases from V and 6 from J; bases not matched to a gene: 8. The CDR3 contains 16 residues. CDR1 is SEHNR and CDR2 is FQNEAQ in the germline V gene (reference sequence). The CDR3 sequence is CASSLRAGQGLDTQYF. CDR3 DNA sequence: TGTGCCAGCAGCTTAAGAGCGGGACAGGGGTTGGATACGCAGTATTTT.

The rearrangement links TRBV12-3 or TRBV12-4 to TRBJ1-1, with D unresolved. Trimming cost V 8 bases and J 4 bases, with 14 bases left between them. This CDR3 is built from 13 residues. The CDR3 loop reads CASGERVGTEAFF. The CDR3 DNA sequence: TGTGCCAGCGGGGAGAGGGTCGGCACTGAAGCTTTCTTT.

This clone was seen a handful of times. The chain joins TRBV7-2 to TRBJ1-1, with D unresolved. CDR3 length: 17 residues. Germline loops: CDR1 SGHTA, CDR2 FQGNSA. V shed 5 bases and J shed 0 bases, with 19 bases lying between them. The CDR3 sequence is CASSPSGGPPLNTEAFF. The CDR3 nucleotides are TGTGCCAGCAGCCCTTCGGGAGGGCCCCCTTTGAACACTGAAGCTTTCTTT.

The CDR3 is CASSMDRLAGGNEQFF. Here the CDR3 DNA reads TGTGCCAGTAGTATGGATCGGCTAGCGGGAGGGAATGAGCAGTTCTTC. This chain joins TRBV19 and TRBJ2-1; 12 bases align to TRBD2. This CDR3 region has 16 residues. Germline V gene sequence: CDR1 LNHDA, CDR2 SQIVND (reference sequence). Trimming at V came to 3 bases and at J to 7 bases, leaving 7 bases not matched to a gene.

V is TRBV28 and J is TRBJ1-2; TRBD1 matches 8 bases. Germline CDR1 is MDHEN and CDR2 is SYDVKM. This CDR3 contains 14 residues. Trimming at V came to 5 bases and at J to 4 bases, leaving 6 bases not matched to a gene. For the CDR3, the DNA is TGTGCCAGCAGTATGGGGACAGGCCCCTATGGCTACACCTTC. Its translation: CASSMGTGPYGYTF.

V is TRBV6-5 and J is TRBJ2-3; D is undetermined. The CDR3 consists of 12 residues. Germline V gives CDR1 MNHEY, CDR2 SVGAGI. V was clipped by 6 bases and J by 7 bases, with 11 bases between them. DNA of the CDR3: TGTGCCAGCAGCCAAACCCTACATACGCAGTATTTT. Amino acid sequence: CASSQTLHTQYF.

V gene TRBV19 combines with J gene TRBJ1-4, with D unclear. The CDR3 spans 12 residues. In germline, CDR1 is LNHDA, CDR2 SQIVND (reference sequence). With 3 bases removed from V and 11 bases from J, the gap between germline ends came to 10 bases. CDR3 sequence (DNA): TGTGCCAGTAGTATGTCAGAGGAGAAACTGTTTTTT. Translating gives CASSMSEEKLFF. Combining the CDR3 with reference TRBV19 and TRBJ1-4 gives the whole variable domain DGGITQSPKYLFRKEGQNVTLSCEQNLNHDAMYWYRQDPGQGLRLIYYSQIVNDFQKGDIAEGYSVSREKKESFPLTVTSAQKNPTAFYLCASSMSEEKLFFGSGTQLSVL.

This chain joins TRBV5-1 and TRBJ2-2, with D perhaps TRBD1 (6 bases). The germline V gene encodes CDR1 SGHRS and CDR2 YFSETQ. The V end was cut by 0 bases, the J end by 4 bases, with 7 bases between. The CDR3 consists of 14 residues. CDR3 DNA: TGCGCCAGCAGCTTGGCACAGGGCACCGGGGAGCTGTTTTTT. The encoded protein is CASSLAQGTGELFF.

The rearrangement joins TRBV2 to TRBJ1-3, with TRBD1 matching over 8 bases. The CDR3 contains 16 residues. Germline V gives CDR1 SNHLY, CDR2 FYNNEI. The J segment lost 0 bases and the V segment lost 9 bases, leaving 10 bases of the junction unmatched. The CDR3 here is CASTTGALLSGNTIYF. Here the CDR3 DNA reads TGTGCCAGTACGACAGGGGCTCTACTCTCTGGAAACACCATATATTTT.

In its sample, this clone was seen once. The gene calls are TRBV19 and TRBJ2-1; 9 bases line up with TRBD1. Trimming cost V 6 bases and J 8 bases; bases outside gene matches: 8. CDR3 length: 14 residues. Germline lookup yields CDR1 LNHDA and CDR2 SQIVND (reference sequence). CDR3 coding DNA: TGTGCCAGTAGACGGGACAGGGCGGGGGATGAGCAGTTCTTC. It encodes CASRRDRAGDEQFF. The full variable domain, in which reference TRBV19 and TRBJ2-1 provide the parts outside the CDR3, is DGGITQSPKYLFRKEGQNVTLSCEQNLNHDAMYWYRQDPGQGLRLIYYSQIVNDFQKGDIAEGYSVSREKKESFPLTVTSAQKNPTAFYLCASRRDRAGDEQFFGPGTRLTVL.

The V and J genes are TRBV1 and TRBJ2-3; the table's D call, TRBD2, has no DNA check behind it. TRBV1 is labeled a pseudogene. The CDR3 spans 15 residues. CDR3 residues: CTSSQIVRSADTQYF. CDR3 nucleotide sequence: TGCACCAGCAGCCAAATAGTGCGGAGCGCAGATACGCAGTATTTT.

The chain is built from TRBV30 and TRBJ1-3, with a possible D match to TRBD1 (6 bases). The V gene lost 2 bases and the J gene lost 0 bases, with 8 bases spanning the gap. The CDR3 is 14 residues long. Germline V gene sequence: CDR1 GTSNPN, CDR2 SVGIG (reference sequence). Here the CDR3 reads CAWSPGDSGNTIYF. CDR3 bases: TGTGCCTGGAGTCCAGGGGACTCTGGAAACACCATATATTTT.

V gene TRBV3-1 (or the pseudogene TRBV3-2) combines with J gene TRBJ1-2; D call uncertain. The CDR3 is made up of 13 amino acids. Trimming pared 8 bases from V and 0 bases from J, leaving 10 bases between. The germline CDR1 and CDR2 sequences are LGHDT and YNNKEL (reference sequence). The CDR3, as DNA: TGTGCCAGCTCCCTCGGTACTAACTATGGCTACACCTTC. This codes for CASSLGTNYGYTF.

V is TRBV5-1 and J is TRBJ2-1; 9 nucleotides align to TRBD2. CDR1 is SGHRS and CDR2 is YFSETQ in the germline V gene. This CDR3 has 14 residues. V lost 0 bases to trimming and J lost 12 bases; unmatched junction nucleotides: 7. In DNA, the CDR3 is TGCGCCAGCAGCTTGGATGGTAGCGGGGGTCGGCAGTTCTTC. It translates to CASSLDGSGGRQFF.

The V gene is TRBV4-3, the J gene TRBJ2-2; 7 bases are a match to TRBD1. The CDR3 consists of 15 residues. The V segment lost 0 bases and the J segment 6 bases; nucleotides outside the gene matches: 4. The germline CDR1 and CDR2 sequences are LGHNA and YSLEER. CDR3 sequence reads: CASSQEFQGAGELFF. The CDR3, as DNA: TGCGCCAGCAGCCAAGAGTTCCAGGGGGCCGGGGAGCTGTTTTTT.

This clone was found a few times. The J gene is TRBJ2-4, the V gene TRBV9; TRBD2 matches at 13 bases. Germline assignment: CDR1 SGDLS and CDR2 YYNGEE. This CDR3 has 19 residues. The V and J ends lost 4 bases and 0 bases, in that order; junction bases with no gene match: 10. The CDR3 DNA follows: TGTGCCAGCAGCCTCGAGGGACTAGCGGGGAATCTAGCCAAAAACATTCAGTACTTC. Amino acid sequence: CASSLEGLAGNLAKNIQYF.

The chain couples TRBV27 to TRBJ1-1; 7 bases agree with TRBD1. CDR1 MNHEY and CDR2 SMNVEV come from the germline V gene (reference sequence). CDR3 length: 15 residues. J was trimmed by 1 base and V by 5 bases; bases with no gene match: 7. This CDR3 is CASSLRDSPNTEAFF. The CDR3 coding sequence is TGTGCCAGCAGTCTACGGGACAGCCCGAACACTGAAGCTTTCTTT.

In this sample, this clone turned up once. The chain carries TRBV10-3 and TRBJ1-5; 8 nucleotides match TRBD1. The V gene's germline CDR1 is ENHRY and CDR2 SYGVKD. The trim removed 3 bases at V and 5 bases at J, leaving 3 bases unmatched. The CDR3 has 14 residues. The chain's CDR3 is CAISDGQGDQPQHF. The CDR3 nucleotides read TGTGCCATCAGTGATGGACAGGGTGATCAGCCCCAGCATTTT.

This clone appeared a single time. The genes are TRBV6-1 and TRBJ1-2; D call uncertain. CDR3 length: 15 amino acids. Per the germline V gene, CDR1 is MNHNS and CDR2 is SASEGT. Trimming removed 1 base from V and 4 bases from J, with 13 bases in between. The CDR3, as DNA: TGTGCCAGCAGTGAAGGAAGAACACGAAGCTATGGCTACACCTTC. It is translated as CASSEGRTRSYGYTF.

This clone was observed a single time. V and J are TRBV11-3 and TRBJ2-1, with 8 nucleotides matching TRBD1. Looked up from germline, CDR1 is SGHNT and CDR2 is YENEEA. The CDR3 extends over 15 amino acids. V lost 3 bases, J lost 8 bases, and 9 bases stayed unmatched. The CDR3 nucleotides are TGTGCCAGCAGCTTGGGAACAGGGGGAATGGATGAGCAGTTCTTC. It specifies CASSLGTGGMDEQFF.

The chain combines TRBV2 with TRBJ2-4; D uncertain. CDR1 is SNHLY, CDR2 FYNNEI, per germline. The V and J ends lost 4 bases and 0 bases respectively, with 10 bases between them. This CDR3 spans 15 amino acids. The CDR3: CASSVATLAKNIQYF. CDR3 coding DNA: TGTGCCAGCAGTGTTGCGACACTAGCCAAAAACATTCAGTACTTC.